A selection of T cell receptor beta chains follows, all from one sample in a study of CD8+ T cells in alopecia areata. The assay was immunoSEQ multiplex PCR, and TCRdb's table has in-frame clones only and misses some. The sample includes 70,000 or so clones, roughly 30% of them seen just once. Here the sequenced sample was CD8+ T cells sorted from blood, taken at week 4, from a patient treated with tofacitinib. The receptors derive from a human donor with alopecia areata. The CDR3 runs from the conserved cysteine through the conserved F or W. A D gene is named only where the DNA matches it firmly. Clone size appears in some rows only: once, few, many, or a class for an expanded clone.

v_gene	d_gene	abundance	j_gene	CDR3nt	CDR3aa
TRBV25-1	.	.	TRBJ1-5	TGTGCCAGCAGTGAACCGGGGCCGTACGATCAGCCCCAGCATTTT	CASSEPGPYDQPQHF
TRBV19	.	.	TRBJ2-5	TGTGCCACCGGAGGGCCGAGGGAGACCCAGTACTTC	CATGGPRETQYF
TRBV29-1	.	once	TRBJ2-7	TGCAGCGTTTTGGGGGGCCAAAGCTACGAGCAGTACTTC	CSVLGGQSYEQYF
TRBV18	.	.	TRBJ2-7	TGTGCCAGCTCCCCAGGTGGGGGCTACGAGCAGTACTTC	CASSPGGGYEQYF
TRBV29-1	.	.	TRBJ1-2	TGCAGCGTTGTCGGAGGGCAGACGCAAAAAAATGGCTACACCTTC	CSVVGGQTQKNGYTF
TRBV29-1	.	few	TRBJ2-5	TGCAGCGTTGCCCCAGGGGGGGAAGAGACCCAGTACTTC	CSVAPGGEETQYF
TRBV29-1	.	.	TRBJ2-7	TGCAGCGTTGAAGAAGGGACTCCCTACGAGCAGTACTTC	CSVEEGTPYEQYF
TRBV29-1	.	.	TRBJ2-5	TGCAGCGTTCCATTAGAGACCCAGTACTTC	CSVPLETQYF
TRBV5-6	.	.	TRBJ2-7	TGTGCCAGCAGCTTGAGTGAATACGAGCAGTACTTC	CASSLSEYEQYF
TRBV5-6	TRBD1	.	TRBJ2-7	TGTGCCAGCAGCGCAAGGCCAATGGACAGGGTATTCTACGAGCAGTACTTC	CASSARPMDRVFYEQYF
TRBV29-1	.	.	TRBJ1-3	TGCAGCGTTCCTTCTGAGGGTGGAAACACCATATATTTT	CSVPSEGGNTIYF
TRBV29-1	.	few	TRBJ2-7	TGCAGCGTTCTTGCTAGCTCCTACGAGCAGTACTTC	CSVLASSYEQYF
TRBV4-1	.	.	TRBJ2-3	TGCGCCAGCAGCCAAGATGGGTCTAGCCAGTATTTT	CASSQDGSSQYF
TRBV9	.	.	TRBJ2-5	TGTGCCAGCAGCGCCGACAGCTATGAGACCCAGTACTTC	CASSADSYETQYF
TRBV30	.	few	TRBJ1-2	TGTGCCTGGATAGGGATGGACAGCTATGGCTACACCTTC	CAWIGMDSYGYTF
TRBV5-1	.	.	TRBJ2-3	TGCGCCAGCAGCTCCCTATTCCTCACAGATACGCAGTATTTT	CASSSLFLTDTQYF
TRBV30	.	few	TRBJ1-1	TGTGCCTGGACCCGGTCGGGTAACACTGAAGCTTTCTTT	CAWTRSGNTEAFF
TRBV14	.	.	TRBJ1-2	TGTGCCAGCAGCCAACGCTCCGAGGGGCCTACATATGGCTACACCTTC	CASSQRSEGPTYGYTF
TRBV29-1	.	few	TRBJ2-7	TGCAGCGTTGAAGAGGGCGACTACGAGCAGTACTTC	CSVEEGDYEQYF
TRBV27	.	.	TRBJ2-1	TGTGCCAGCAGTTTGTCACCGACAGGCTCCTACAATGAGCAGTTCTTC	CASSLSPTGSYNEQFF
TRBV4-3	.	.	TRBJ2-6	TGCGCCAGCAGCCATGCCCCTCAGGACTCTGGGGCCAACGTCCTGACTTTC	CASSHAPQDSGANVLTF
TRBV29-1	.	few	TRBJ2-3	TGCAGCGTCGGCAGCGACAGGATCACAGATACGCAGTATTTT	CSVGSDRITDTQYF
TRBV15	TRBD2	.	TRBJ2-5	TGTGCCACCAGCACCAACACTTTAAAACTAGCGGGGGAACCCAGTAACCCAGAGACCCAGTACTTC	CATSTNTLKLAGEPSNPETQYF
TRBV29-1	.	once	TRBJ1-5	TGCAGCGTTTTCGACGGGAGAGACAATCAGCCCCAGCATTTT	CSVFDGRDNQPQHF
TRBV13	.	few	TRBJ2-5	TGTGCCAGCAGCTTGCAGTCGGAGACCCAGTACTTC	CASSLQSETQYF